The rows below give T cell receptor beta chains drawn from one sample of a study of response to subunit inactivated influenza vaccine. Via MiXCR, TCRdb re-called the RT-PCR reads, giving one row per CDR3 protein. Among some 600,000 distinct CDR3 sequences, 11% to 15% were seen once, and the ten largest hold 6% to 9.5%. The sequenced sample was PBMCs from blood, obtained around two weeks before vaccination. The receptors stem from a man in his fifties who received an inactivated influenza vaccine. The conserved cysteine and the conserved F or W are not part of the CDR3 here. Each record gives: J gene, V gene, CDR3 protein.

j_call: TRBJ2-5
v_call: TRBV20-1
cdr3_aa: SADRGGETQY

j_call: TRBJ2-7
v_call: TRBV6-1
cdr3_aa: ASTQSGPRGEQY

j_call: TRBJ1-1
v_call: TRBV6-5
cdr3_aa: ASSSRGTEAF

j_call: TRBJ2-5
v_call: TRBV29-1
cdr3_aa: SGRRSQETQY

j_call: TRBJ2-5
v_call: TRBV30
cdr3_aa: AWKVGGGAGAQY

j_call: TRBJ2-5
v_call: TRBV5-1
cdr3_aa: ASSPGTAGETQY

j_call: TRBJ1-1
v_call: TRBV5-1
cdr3_aa: ASSAEAQGGYTEAF

j_call: TRBJ1-1
v_call: TRBV29-1
cdr3_aa: SVEGQPNTEAF

j_call: TRBJ1-1
v_call: TRBV9
cdr3_aa: ASSVALGRDTEAF

j_call: TRBJ2-3
v_call: TRBV27
cdr3_aa: ASSPLVAGTSTDTQY

j_call: TRBJ2-4
v_call: TRBV28
cdr3_aa: ASSPDRGPSKNIQY

j_call: TRBJ2-5
v_call: TRBV5-1
cdr3_aa: ASSLSTGQPQETQY

j_call: TRBJ1-1
v_call: TRBV4-2
cdr3_aa: ASSQDGTDTEAF

j_call: TRBJ2-7
v_call: TRBV6-1
cdr3_aa: ASRRQGEKAEQY

j_call: TRBJ2-7
v_call: TRBV20-1
cdr3_aa: SAPGQGRYEQY

j_call: TRBJ2-7
v_call: TRBV10-3
cdr3_aa: AIRLAGDGEQY

j_call: TRBJ2-3
v_call: TRBV5-1
cdr3_aa: ASSLGPGTGADTQY

j_call: TRBJ2-3
v_call: TRBV7-6
cdr3_aa: ASSRLLAGSTDTQY

j_call: TRBJ2-1
v_call: TRBV20-1
cdr3_aa: SARSSGLSYNEQF

j_call: TRBJ2-1
v_call: TRBV4-3
cdr3_aa: ASSQESSRYNEQF

j_call: TRBJ2-5
v_call: TRBV9
cdr3_aa: ASSVSPTTGGPETQY

j_call: TRBJ1-6
v_call: TRBV5-1
cdr3_aa: ASSLGAASEIFNSPLH

j_call: TRBJ2-1
v_call: TRBV7-6
cdr3_aa: ASSFIPTEQF

j_call: TRBJ1-1
v_call: TRBV6-1
cdr3_aa: ASRTAYTEAF

j_call: TRBJ1-2
v_call: TRBV4-3
cdr3_aa: ASSQVGGVGYT

j_call: TRBJ2-7
v_call: TRBV2
cdr3_aa: GGGQGYEQY

j_call: TRBJ2-7
v_call: TRBV7-2
cdr3_aa: ASTTDAGSYEQY

j_call: TRBJ2-7
v_call: TRBV11-1
cdr3_aa: ASSLAGACEQY

j_call: TRBJ2-1
v_call: TRBV3-1
cdr3_aa: ASSQYRGALGNEQF

j_call: TRBJ2-5
v_call: TRBV20-1
cdr3_aa: SHDRGGQETQY

j_call: TRBJ1-2
v_call: TRBV4-3
cdr3_aa: ASSQGKQSGYT

j_call: TRBJ1-6
v_call: TRBV15
cdr3_aa: ATSRDPGNSPLH

j_call: TRBJ2-4
v_call: TRBV6-2/TRBV6-3
cdr3_aa: ASSPGVLAKNIQY

j_call: TRBJ2-7
v_call: TRBV14
cdr3_aa: ASSQWTEAYEQY

j_call: TRBJ1-4
v_call: TRBV28
cdr3_aa: ASSSTGQYPTNEKLF

j_call: TRBJ2-7
v_call: TRBV25-1
cdr3_aa: ASTPSGTPSYEQY

j_call: TRBJ2-5
v_call: TRBV7-9
cdr3_aa: ASSLSSGGVETQY

j_call: TRBJ1-4
v_call: TRBV29-1
cdr3_aa: SVKPPGEKLF

j_call: TRBJ2-2
v_call: TRBV3-1
cdr3_aa: ASSPRQGWGTGELF

j_call: TRBJ2-7
v_call: TRBV10-3
cdr3_aa: AISERQVLTYEQY

j_call: TRBJ2-1
v_call: TRBV4-3
cdr3_aa: ASSQVWGAINNEQF

j_call: TRBJ1-2
v_call: TRBV4-3
cdr3_aa: ASSYLSTGNDGYT

j_call: TRBJ1-6
v_call: TRBV28
cdr3_aa: ASSLFPGGGYNSPLH

j_call: TRBJ1-4
v_call: TRBV6-2/TRBV6-3
cdr3_aa: ASSYDEKLF

j_call: TRBJ2-5
v_call: TRBV5-1
cdr3_aa: ASSRGDSWEETQY

j_call: TRBJ1-6
v_call: TRBV30
cdr3_aa: AWSSTESTYNSPLH